These 29 T cell receptor beta chains were all obtained from the same sample, sequenced in a study of blood T cell repertoires in COVID-19. The method was immunoSEQ multiplex PCR; TCRdb's version includes in-frame clones alone and lacks a portion of them. The repertoire includes roughly 50,000 clones, roughly 80% of them detected once, and about 5.4% sits in the top ten. The material sequenced was peripheral blood. The receptors derive from a woman between 55 and 75 years old with acute or convalescent COVID-19.

This chain links TRBV5-5 with TRBJ1-2; 9 bases are a match to TRBD1. The length of the CDR3 is 14 residues. Germline CDR1 and CDR2: SGHKS and YYEKEE (reference sequence). V dropped 4 bases and J dropped 5; count of bases not matched to a gene: 6. This chain's CDR3 is CASSHDRGTYGYTF. The CDR3 DNA is TGTGCCAGCAGCCACGACAGGGGGACTTATGGCTACACCTTC.

The chain has TRBV7-9 and TRBJ2-7; tentatively, D is TRBD1 (6 bases). V was trimmed by 4 bases and J by 3 bases, leaving 19 bases between them. CDR3 length equals 16 residues. Germline values: CDR1 SEHNR, CDR2 FQNEAQ (reference sequence). CDR3 in amino acids: CASSSSQGSRNYEQYF. In nucleotides, the CDR3 is TGTGCCAGCAGCTCCTCACAGGGAAGTAGAAACTACGAGCAGTACTTC. Full variable domain (rest looked up from reference TRBV7-9 and TRBJ2-7): DTGVSQNPRHKITKRGQNVTFRCDPISEHNRLYWYRQTLGQGPEFLTYFQNEAQLEKSRLLSDRFSAERPKGSFSTLEIQRTEQGDSAMYLCASSSSQGSRNYEQYFGPGTRLTVT.

The V gene is TRBV15, the J gene TRBJ2-5; the D is unclear. Germline CDR1 LNHNV, CDR2 YYDKDF (reference sequence). V was cut by 1 base and J by 1 base, with 19 bases left in between. This CDR3 has 18 residues. CDR3 DNA sequence: TGTGCCACCAGCAGAGGTGTTGACTTCATGGCGATCCAAGAGACCCAGTACTTC. This encodes CATSRGVDFMAIQETQYF.

V usage is TRBV4-1 and J usage is TRBJ2-1, with 9 nucleotides matching TRBD2. J lost 0 bases, V lost 0 bases, and 3 bases had no gene match. The CDR3 spans 17 residues. Germline CDR1 reads MGHRA; CDR2 reads YSYEKL. The CDR3, as DNA: TGCGCCAGCAGCCAAGAGGCTAGCGGGGCCTCCTACAATGAGCAGTTCTTC. It translates to CASSQEASGASYNEQFF.

The chain couples TRBV11-2 to TRBJ2-7; 8 bases match TRBD1. This CDR3 has 15 amino acids. Unmatched junction bases numbered 6, after V lost 1 base and J lost 4 bases. Per germline, CDR1 SGHAT and CDR2 FQNNGV. The CDR3 DNA sequence: TGTGCCAGCAGCTTAGCAGTACAGGGGGGTTACGAGCAGTACTTC. It translates to CASSLAVQGGYEQYF.

V gene TRBV5-4 combines with J gene TRBJ2-5, with D tentatively TRBD1 (5 bases). Germline values: CDR1 SGHNT, CDR2 YYREEE (reference sequence). The V and J ends lost 4 bases and 1 base respectively, with 14 bases between them. This CDR3 is built from 15 residues. CDR3 DNA: TGTGCCAGCAGCAGAAGTAGGGGCCCCCAAGAGACCCAGTACTTC. Its translation is CASSRSRGPQETQYF. Looking up the rest from reference TRBV5-4 and TRBJ2-5 gives the full variable domain: ETGVTQSPTHLIKTRGQQVTLRCSSQSGHNTVSWYQQALGQGPQFIFQYYREEENGRGNFPPRFSGLQFPNYSSELNVNALELDDSALYLCASSRSRGPQETQYFGPGTRLLVL.

The chain has TRBV10-3 and TRBJ1-1, with 7 bases matching TRBD1. The CDR3 covers 15 residues. J gave up 1 base and V 3 bases, and 5 bases lay outside the gene matches. The germline V gene encodes CDR1 ENHRY and CDR2 SYGVKD. CDR3 in amino acids: CAISDPGTENTEAFF. In DNA form, the CDR3 reads TGTGCCATCAGTGACCCCGGGACAGAGAACACTGAAGCTTTCTTT.

This chain links TRBV28 with TRBJ2-5; 7 bases fit TRBD2. The CDR3 runs to 14 residues. Trimming took 6 bases from V and 5 from J; bases not matched to a gene: 9. Germline V CDR1 and CDR2: MDHEN, SYDVKM. For the CDR3, the DNA is TGTGCCAGCAGGGGGGGGAGTGTAGTGGAGACCCAGTACTTC. As protein: CASRGGSVVETQYF.

This clone occurred once. The genes are TRBV11-2 and TRBJ1-1; TRBD1 agrees at 9 bases. The V gene's germline CDR1 is SGHAT and CDR2 FQNNGV. V lost 5 bases, J lost 5 bases, and 6 bases stayed unmatched. The CDR3 consists of 14 residues. CDR3 in DNA: TGTGCCAGCAGCACGACAGGGGGAAGGACTGAAGCTTTCTTT. Its protein product is CASSTTGGRTEAFF.

The chain has TRBV7-2 and TRBJ1-1, with D unclear. The length of the CDR3 is 14 residues. Trimming removed 5 bases at V and 5 bases at J, with 15 bases between. The germline gives CDR1 SGHTA, CDR2 FQGNSA. For the CDR3, the DNA is TGTGCCAGCAGCCTTTCCCAACAGTCAACTGAAGCTTTCTTT. Amino acid sequence: CASSLSQQSTEAFF.

J is TRBJ1-2 and V is TRBV18, with D unclear. This CDR3 is built from 16 residues. Trimming took off 4 bases at V and 5 bases at J, with 20 bases between the two ends. Germline V gene sequence: CDR1 KGHSH, CDR2 LQKENI. CDR3: CASSQRETYQIYGYTF. As DNA, the CDR3 is TGTGCCAGCTCACAACGGGAGACTTACCAGATATATGGCTACACCTTC. The full variable domain, in which reference TRBV18 and TRBJ1-2 provide the parts outside the CDR3, is NAGVMQNPRHLVRRRGQEARLRCSPMKGHSHVYWYRQLPEEGLKFMVYLQKENIIDESGMPKERFSAEFPKEGPSILRIQQVVRGDSAAYFCASSQRETYQIYGYTFGSGTRLTVV.

This clone was picked up one time. V is TRBV3-1 (or the pseudogene TRBV3-2) and J is TRBJ2-7; 9 bases line up with TRBD1. This CDR3 is 15 amino acids long. The V gene's germline CDR1 is LGHDT and CDR2 YNNKEL (reference sequence). V lost 0 bases, J lost 3 bases, and 3 bases stayed unmatched. The CDR3 nucleotides read TGTGCCAGCAGCCAAGATTTGGACAGGGGCTACGAGCAGTACTTC. Translation gives CASSQDLDRGYEQYF.

This chain joins TRBV7-9 and TRBJ1-5; 7 bases map to TRBD1. The CDR3 spans 14 residues. CDR1 and CDR2 from the germline V gene are SEHNR and FQNEAQ (reference sequence). V gave up 7 bases and J gave up 2 bases; unmatched junction bases: 5. CDR3 protein: CASTHGTGNQPQHF. In DNA, the CDR3 is TGTGCCAGCACTCACGGGACAGGCAATCAGCCCCAGCATTTT. The whole variable domain, remainder taken from reference TRBV7-9 and TRBJ1-5, is DTGVSQNPRHKITKRGQNVTFRCDPISEHNRLYWYRQTLGQGPEFLTYFQNEAQLEKSRLLSDRFSAERPKGSFSTLEIQRTEQGDSAMYLCASTHGTGNQPQHFGDGTRLSIL.

The genes are TRBV19 and TRBJ1-2; 9 bases are shared with TRBD1. Germline-derived CDR1 and CDR2 are LNHDA and SQIVND (reference sequence). This CDR3 comprises 15 residues. The V and J ends lost 3 bases and 7 bases, in that order; junction bases with no gene match: 9. In DNA, the CDR3 is TGTGCCAGTAGTATGGCGCGACAGGGGGACTCTGGCTACACCTTC. Translation: CASSMARQGDSGYTF.

The V and J genes are TRBV5-1 and TRBJ2-1; 10 bases are a match to TRBD1. The CDR3 has 15 amino acids. The V gene end was trimmed by 3 bases and the J gene end by 3 bases; junction bases not matched to a gene: 3. Germline V lookup: CDR1 SGHRS, CDR2 YFSETQ. The CDR3 spells CASSSGQGGYNEQFF. CDR3 DNA: TGCGCCAGCAGCTCTGGACAGGGGGGCTACAATGAGCAGTTCTTC. Combining the CDR3 with reference TRBV5-1 and TRBJ2-1 gives the whole variable domain KAGVTQTPRYLIKTRGQQVTLSCSPISGHRSVSWYQQTPGQGLQFLFEYFSETQRNKGNFPGRFSGRQFSNSRSEMNVSTLELGDSALYLCASSSGQGGYNEQFFGPGTRLTVL.

The chain joins TRBV10-2 to TRBJ1-4; D not resolved. Germline CDR1 reads WSHSY; CDR2 reads SAAADI. This CDR3 spans 16 amino acids. Trimming stripped 1 base from V and 0 bases from J, with 9 bases between. The CDR3 bases are TGCGCCAGCAGTGAGTTTGGGAGGGCAACTAATGAAAAACTGTTTTTT. This translates into CASSEFGRATNEKLFF.

This clone occurred a few times. The V gene is TRBV11-2, the J gene TRBJ2-3; possibly TRBD1 for D (6 bases). This CDR3 is 14 amino acids long. V was shortened by 3 bases and J by 2 bases, with 9 bases between the two germline ends. Germline lookup yields CDR1 SGHAT and CDR2 FQNNGV. CDR3 sequence: CASSFTGNTDTQYF. The CDR3 DNA reads TGTGCCAGCAGCTTTACAGGGAACACAGATACGCAGTATTTT.

This clone occurred once. The rearrangement joins TRBV3-1 (or the pseudogene TRBV3-2) to TRBJ1-1, with 7 bases aligning to TRBD1. The CDR3 sequence is 13 residues long. V shed 2 bases, J shed 7 bases, and the junction held 4 bases outside the gene matches. Germline lookup yields CDR1 LGHDT and CDR2 YNNKEL (reference sequence). CDR3: CASSQYRGGEAFF. The CDR3 DNA reads as TGTGCCAGCAGCCAATACAGGGGTGGTGAAGCTTTCTTT.

The J gene is TRBJ1-1, the V gene TRBV12-3 or TRBV12-4; D might be TRBD1 (5 bases). Trimming removed 3 bases at V and 1 base at J, with 6 bases between. The CDR3 sequence is 13 residues long. Here the CDR3 reads CASSFGQNTEAFF. The CDR3 DNA reads TGTGCCAGCAGTTTCGGACAGAACACTGAAGCTTTCTTT.

This clone turned up a few times. The CDR3 protein is CASSLAETRETQYF. The CDR3 coding sequence is TGTGCCAGCAGCTTAGCTGAGACTAGAGAGACCCAGTACTTC. The gene calls are TRBV7-2 and TRBJ2-5; the D gene is possibly TRBD2 (6 bases). V shed 0 bases and J shed 4 bases, with 9 bases lying between them. Germline CDR1 SGHTA, CDR2 FQGNSA. This CDR3 contains 14 residues. Complete variable domain (other parts from reference TRBV7-2 and TRBJ2-5): GAGVSQSPSNKVTEKGKDVELRCDPISGHTALYWYRQSLGQGLEFLIYFQGNSAPDKSGLPSDRFSAERTGGSVSTLTIQRTQQEDSAVYLCASSLAETRETQYFGPGTRLLVL.

The chain combines TRBV6-2 or TRBV6-3 with TRBJ1-2; maybe TRBD1 (6 bases). V was shortened by 5 bases and J by 7 bases, with 14 bases between the two germline ends. The CDR3 consists of 13 residues. Germline CDR1 MNHEY, CDR2 SVGEGT. The chain's CDR3 is CASSRHPGVGYTF. CDR3 bases: TGTGCCAGCAGTCGCCACCCAGGGGTTGGCTACACCTTC.

The chain uses TRBV14 and TRBJ1-1; D might be TRBD1 (6 bases). This CDR3 has 14 amino acids. The germline V gene has CDR1 SGHDN and CDR2 FVKESK. V lost 1 base to trimming and J lost 5 bases, with 11 bases between them. CDR3 region: CASSQGLTGTEAFF. CDR3 nucleotide sequence: TGTGCCAGCAGCCAAGGACTGACAGGAACTGAAGCTTTCTTT.

This chain links TRBV10-3 with TRBJ1-4; the match to TRBD1 covers 7 bases. The CDR3 contains 14 residues. Germline CDR1 ENHRY, CDR2 SYGVKD. The V and J ends lost 2 bases and 8 bases, in that order; junction bases with no gene match: 5. The CDR3 DNA sequence: TGTGCCATCAGTGAGCTGGGGACAGCCGAAAAACTGTTTTTT. Protein: CAISELGTAEKLFF.

The gene calls are TRBV27 and TRBJ2-6; no reliable D call. Trimming removed 5 bases from V and 1 base from J, with 6 bases in between. Germline V lookup: CDR1 MNHEY, CDR2 SMNVEV (reference sequence). The CDR3 covers 14 residues. CDR3 sequence: CASSDLSGANVLTF. Written as DNA, the CDR3 is TGTGCCAGCAGTGACTTATCTGGGGCCAACGTCCTGACTTTC.

This sequence joins TRBV14 and TRBJ1-2, with D hard to call. Germline CDR1 SGHDN, CDR2 FVKESK. CDR3 size: 12 residues. V was trimmed by 5 bases and J by 2 bases, leaving 6 bases between them. The CDR3 DNA follows: TGTGCCAGCAGCGTACAGAACTATGGCTACACCTTC. Residues: CASSVQNYGYTF.

The chain recombines TRBV11-2 with TRBJ2-2, with 13 bases identical to TRBD2. The CDR3 has 18 residues. Germline values: CDR1 SGHAT, CDR2 FQNNGV. Germline trimming cut 5 bases from V and 7 bases from J; bases unmatched to any gene: 13. In DNA form, the CDR3 reads TGTGCCAGCAGCCTCAGGACTAGCGGGGGCCTAGGAGGCGGGGAGCTGTTTTTT. It yields the protein CASSLRTSGGLGGGELFF.

This clone was detected only once. V usage is TRBV5-1 and J usage is TRBJ2-7; TRBD1 agrees at 7 bases. J was trimmed by 4 bases and V by 0 bases; bases with no gene match: 4. CDR3 length equals 14 residues. Per the germline V gene, CDR1 is SGHRS and CDR2 is YFSETQ. CDR3 in amino acids: CASSLAQGNYEQYF. CDR3 DNA: TGCGCCAGCAGCTTGGCACAGGGGAATTACGAGCAGTACTTC.

This CDR3 reads CASSQVQGNTEAFF. CDR3 bases: TGTGCCAGCAGCCAAGTACAGGGCAACACTGAAGCTTTCTTT. J is TRBJ1-1 and V is TRBV3-1 (or the pseudogene TRBV3-2); tentatively, D is TRBD1 (6 bases). CDR1 LGHDT and CDR2 YNNKEL come from the germline V gene (reference sequence). Trimming took 1 base from V and 2 from J, leaving 8 bases between them. The CDR3 extends over 14 amino acids.

The chain carries TRBV28 and TRBJ1-2, with D possibly being TRBD1 (5 bases). V was cut by 9 bases and J by 5 bases, with 19 bases left in between. Per the germline V gene, CDR1 is MDHEN and CDR2 is SYDVKM. The CDR3 consists of 14 residues. The chain's CDR3 is CASLRRDYVYGYTF. The CDR3 DNA reads as TGTGCCAGTCTACGGAGGGACTATGTGTATGGCTACACCTTC.